This is a list of T cell receptor beta chains from one sample in a study of blood T cell repertoires in COVID-19. The repertoire was sequenced with immunoSEQ multiplex PCR; TCRdb's copy has only in-frame clones and lacks some. This repertoire shows some 300,000 clones, 90% to 95% found once; its top ten account for less than 4%. Sequencing used PBMCs or T cells enriched from blood (not recorded which). The receptors originated from a woman aged 25 to 39 who had been exposed to COVID-19. Both conserved end residues are part of each CDR3. A D gene is named only where the DNA matches it firmly. The listing skips clone size in some rows; elsewhere it reads once, few, many or a size class.

NA	TRBD1	TRBV7-2	TRBJ1-6	CASSHESGQTNSPLHF	TGTGCCAGCAGCCACGAATCGGGACAGACCAATTCACCCCTCCACTTT
NA	NA	TRBV5-1	TRBJ2-5	CASRSVGGETQYF	TGCGCCAGCAGAAGTGTGGGGGGAGAGACCCAGTACTTC
NA	NA	TRBV11-2	TRBJ1-4	CASSFWGASNEKLFF	TGTGCCAGCAGCTTCTGGGGCGCGTCTAATGAAAAACTGTTTTTT
NA	TRBD1	TRBV2	TRBJ1-1	CASSEWPRDRNTEAFF	TGTGCCAGCAGTGAATGGCCCCGGGACAGGAACACTGAAGCTTTCTTT
NA	NA	TRBV25-1	TRBJ2-4	CASSYGRIQYF	TGTGCCAGCAGTTATGGCAGAATTCAGTACTTC
NA	NA	TRBV29-1	TRBJ2-5	CSVEKYYPQGTQYF	TGCAGCGTTGAAAAATACTATCCCCAGGGGACCCAGTACTTC
NA	NA	TRBV6-1	TRBJ1-1	CASSEFTQSRAFF	TGTGCCAGCAGTGAATTTACACAGAGCCGAGCTTTCTTT
once	TRBD1	TRBV5-1	TRBJ2-5	CATARTGRETQYF	TGCGCCACCGCTCGGACAGGGAGGGAGACCCAGTACTTC
few	NA	TRBV12-3/TRBV12-4	TRBJ1-2	CASSAGVGYTF	TGTGCCAGCAGCGCCGGGGTTGGCTACACCTTC
NA	NA	TRBV12-5	TRBJ1-1	CASGTVGAAAFF	TGTGCTAGTGGAACAGTTGGGGCAGCAGCTTTCTTT
NA	TRBD2	TRBV24-1	TRBJ2-3	CATSDLGLAGGNILYF	TGTGCCACCAGTGATCTTGGACTAGCGGGGGGGAATATTTTGTATTTT
once	NA	TRBV11-2	TRBJ1-1	CASSLDPHPDTEAFF	TGTGCCAGCAGCTTAGATCCCCACCCAGACACTGAAGCTTTCTTT
NA	NA	TRBV27	TRBJ1-2	CASSSTDLLKANYGYTF	TGTGCCAGCAGTTCAACAGACCTGCTTAAGGCGAACTATGGCTACACCTTC
NA	TRBD1	TRBV2	TRBJ2-7	CATRQGSDEQYF	TGTGCCACCAGACAGGGTAGCGACGAGCAGTACTTC
NA	NA	TRBV15	TRBJ1-6	CATSRDGGRNDSPLHF	TGTGCCACCAGCAGAGATGGAGGGAGGAACGATTCACCCCTCCACTTT
once	NA	TRBV4-2	TRBJ1-6	CASSQVPSSPLHF	TGTGCCAGCAGCCAAGTCCCGAGTTCACCCCTCCACTTT
NA	NA	TRBV29-1	TRBJ2-1	CSVESWDTYNEQFF	TGCAGCGTTGAAAGCTGGGACACCTACAATGAGCAGTTCTTC
NA	TRBD1	TRBV3-1/TRBV3-2	TRBJ2-5	CASSQSPGTAYF	TGTGCCAGCAGCCAATCCCCCGGGACAGCGTACTTC
NA	NA	TRBV11-3	TRBJ2-5	CASSLGVSEETQYF	TGTGCCAGCAGCTTAGGGGTCAGCGAAGAGACCCAGTACTTC
NA	NA	TRBV4-3	TRBJ1-5	CASSQDFSQPQHF	TGCGCCAGCAGCCAAGATTTCAGTCAGCCCCAGCATTTT
NA	TRBD2	TRBV4-1	TRBJ2-2	CASSQGPAGGTNTGELFF	TGCGCCAGCAGCCAAGGTCCAGCGGGGGGAACGAACACCGGGGAGCTGTTTTTT
NA	TRBD1	TRBV5-1	TRBJ1-4	CASSLRTGGTNEKLFF	TGCGCCAGCAGCTTGAGGACAGGGGGCACTAATGAAAAACTGTTTTTT
NA	NA	TRBV5-1	TRBJ2-7	CASSLEEGPTYEQYF	TGCGCCAGCAGCTTGGAGGAGGGACCCACCTACGAGCAGTACTTC
NA	NA	TRBV5-4	TRBJ1-1	CASSLTGTLNTEAFF	TGTGCCAGCAGCTTGACCGGGACACTGAACACTGAAGCTTTCTTT
NA	TRBD1	TRBV10-3	TRBJ2-5	CSTGATGETQYF	TGTTCTACAGGGGCAACCGGGGAGACCCAGTACTTC
NA	TRBD2	TRBV7-2	TRBJ2-3	CASSFDLAGSTDTQYF	TGTGCCAGCAGCTTTGACCTAGCGGGGAGCACAGATACGCAGTATTTT
NA	TRBD1	TRBV9	TRBJ1-2	CASSLRDSNYGYTF	TGTGCCAGCAGCCTCCGGGACAGTAACTATGGCTACACCTTC
NA	TRBD1	TRBV10-1	TRBJ2-2	CASSVSIRDRVAGELFF	TGCGCCAGCAGTGTCAGTATCCGGGACAGGGTCGCCGGGGAGCTGTTTTTT
NA	NA	TRBV2	TRBJ2-3	CASSDPAGLADTQYF	TGTGCCAGCAGTGACCCGGCGGGTTTGGCAGATACGCAGTATTTT
NA	TRBD1	TRBV5-1	TRBJ2-3	CASSLPPTYQNDRGDTDTQYF	TGCGCCAGCAGCTTGCCACCGACTTATCAAAATGACAGGGGCGACACAGATACGCAGTATTTT
NA	TRBD1	TRBV7-9	TRBJ1-1	CASSTGQGAAKAFF	TGTGCCAGCAGCACCGGACAGGGGGCGGCGAAAGCTTTCTTT
NA	TRBD1	TRBV6-5	TRBJ2-7	CASRDREQSWEQYF	TGTGCCAGCAGGGACAGGGAACAATCATGGGAGCAGTACTTC
NA	NA	TRBV11-3	TRBJ1-5	CASKPQRGVAGPHGQPQHF	TGTGCCAGCAAACCCCAGCGGGGTGTTGCAGGGCCCCACGGTCAGCCCCAGCATTTT
NA	NA	TRBV5-1	TRBJ1-4	CASSLVSISRSRGEKLFF	TGCGCCAGCAGCTTGGTCTCCATCTCCCGGAGCCGGGGTGAAAAACTGTTTTTT
once	TRBD2	TRBV4-3	TRBJ2-3	CASSQVLAGGTDTQYF	TGCGCCAGCAGCCAAGTGCTAGCGGGGGGAACAGATACGCAGTATTTT